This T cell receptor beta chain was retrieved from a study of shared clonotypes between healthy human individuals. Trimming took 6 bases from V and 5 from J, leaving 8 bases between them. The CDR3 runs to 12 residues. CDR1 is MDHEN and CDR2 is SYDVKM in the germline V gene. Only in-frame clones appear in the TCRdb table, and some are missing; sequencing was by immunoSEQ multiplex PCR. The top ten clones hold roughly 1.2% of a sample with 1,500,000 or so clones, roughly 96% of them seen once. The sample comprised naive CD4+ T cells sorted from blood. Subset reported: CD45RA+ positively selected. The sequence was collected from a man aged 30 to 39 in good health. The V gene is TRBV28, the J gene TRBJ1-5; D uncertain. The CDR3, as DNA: TGTGCCAGCAGACTCCCCGATCAGCCCCAGCATTTT. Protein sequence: CASRLPDQPQHF. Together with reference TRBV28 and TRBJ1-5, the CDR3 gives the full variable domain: DVKVTQSSRYLVKRTGEKVFLECVQDMDHENMFWYRQDPGLGLRLIYFSYDVKMKEKGDIPEGYSVSREKKERFSLILESASTNQTSMYLCASRLPDQPQHFGDGTRLSIL.